The 3 T cell receptor beta chains below were found in one sample sequenced in a study of CD8 T cells in Susac syndrome (dated by TCRdb to the late 2010s). Library preparation used the immunoSEQ multiplex PCR assay. RNA was extracted using the RNeasy kit, and about 0.5 to 1 microgram was reverse transcribed with random hexamers. TCRdb reran the public reads through fastp at Q25 and MiXCR, keeping productive beta chains. Rows are unified per CDR3 protein, each entry keeping the most common DNA and genes. Recorded for this sample are over 100,000 distinct CDR3 sequences; just over 95% of them occurred a single time. The leading ten clones occupy roughly 0.14% of the sample. Sequencing input: CD4+ T cells from PBMCs. The receptors originated from a human donor with Susac syndrome.

The chain is built from TRBV20-1 and TRBJ2-5, with 8 nucleotides matching TRBD1. Losses at the gene ends were 5 bases for V and 0 bases for J; bases not matched to a gene: 5. The germline gives CDR1 DFQATT, CDR2 SNEGSKA (reference sequence). The CDR3 has 14 amino acids. This chain's CDR3 is CSASWDRYQETQYF. The CDR3 DNA reads TGCAGTGCTTCGTGGGACAGGTACCAAGAGACCCAGTACTTC.

This clonotype was observed once. The chain employs TRBV12-3 or TRBV12-4 and TRBJ2-3; D perhaps matches TRBD1 (6 bases). Trimming removed 2 bases from V and 13 bases from J, with 10 bases in between. There are 11 residues in the CDR3. CDR3 loop: CASSLTGREYF. DNA of the CDR3: TGTGCCAGCAGTTTAACAGGGCGGGAGTATTTT.

This chain uses TRBV30 with TRBJ1-2; D gene unclear. This CDR3 spans 12 amino acids. The germline V gene has CDR1 GTSNPN and CDR2 SVGIG (reference sequence). Trimming cost V 3 bases and J 4 bases, with 9 bases left between them. The CDR3 DNA is TGTGCCTGGAGGACACAAAGCTATGGCTACACCTTC. Amino acid sequence: CAWRTQSYGYTF.